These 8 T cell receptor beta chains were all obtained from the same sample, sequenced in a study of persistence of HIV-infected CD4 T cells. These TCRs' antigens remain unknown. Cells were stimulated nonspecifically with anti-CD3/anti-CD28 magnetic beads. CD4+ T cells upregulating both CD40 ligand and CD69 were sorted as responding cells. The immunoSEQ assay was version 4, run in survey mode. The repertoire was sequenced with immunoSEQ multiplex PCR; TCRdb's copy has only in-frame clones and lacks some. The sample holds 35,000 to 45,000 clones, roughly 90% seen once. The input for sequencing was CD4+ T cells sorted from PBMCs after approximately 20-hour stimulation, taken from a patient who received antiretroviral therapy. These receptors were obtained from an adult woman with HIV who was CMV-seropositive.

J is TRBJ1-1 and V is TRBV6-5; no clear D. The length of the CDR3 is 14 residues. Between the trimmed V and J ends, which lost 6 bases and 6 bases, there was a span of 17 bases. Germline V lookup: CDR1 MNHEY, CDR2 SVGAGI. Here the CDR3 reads CASSQKVRAAEAFF. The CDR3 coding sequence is TGTGCCAGCAGCCAAAAGGTTCGGGCGGCTGAAGCTTTCTTT.

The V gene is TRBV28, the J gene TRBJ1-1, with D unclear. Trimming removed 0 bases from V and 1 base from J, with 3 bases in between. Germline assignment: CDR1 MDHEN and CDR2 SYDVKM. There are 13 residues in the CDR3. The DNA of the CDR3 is TGTGCCAGCAGTTTATGGGAGAACACTGAAGCTTTCTTT. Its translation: CASSLWENTEAFF.

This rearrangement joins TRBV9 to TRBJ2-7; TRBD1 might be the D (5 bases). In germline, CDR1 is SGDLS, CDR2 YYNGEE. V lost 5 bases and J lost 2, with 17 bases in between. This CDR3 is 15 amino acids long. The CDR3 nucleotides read TGTGCCAGCAGTGGTGGGGCAGGGAAGGCCTACGAGCAGTACTTC. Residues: CASSGGAGKAYEQYF.

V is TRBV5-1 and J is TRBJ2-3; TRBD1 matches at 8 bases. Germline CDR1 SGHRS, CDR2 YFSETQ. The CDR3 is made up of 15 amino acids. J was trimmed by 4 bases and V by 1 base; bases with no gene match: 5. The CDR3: CASSLQGAPPDTQYF. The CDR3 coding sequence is TGCGCCAGCAGCTTGCAGGGGGCGCCCCCAGATACGCAGTATTTT.

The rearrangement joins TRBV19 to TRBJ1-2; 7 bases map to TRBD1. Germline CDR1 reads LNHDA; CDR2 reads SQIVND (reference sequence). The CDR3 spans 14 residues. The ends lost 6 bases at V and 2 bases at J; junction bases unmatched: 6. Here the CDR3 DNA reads TGTGCCAGTAGCCCCGGGACAGAGAACTATGGCTACACCTTC. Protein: CASSPGTENYGYTF.

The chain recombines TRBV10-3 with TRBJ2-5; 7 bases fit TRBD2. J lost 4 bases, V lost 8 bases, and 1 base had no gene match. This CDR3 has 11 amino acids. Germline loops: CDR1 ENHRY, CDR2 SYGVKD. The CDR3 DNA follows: TGTGCCATCGGGGGGGGAGAGACCCAGTACTTC. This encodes CAIGGGETQYF.

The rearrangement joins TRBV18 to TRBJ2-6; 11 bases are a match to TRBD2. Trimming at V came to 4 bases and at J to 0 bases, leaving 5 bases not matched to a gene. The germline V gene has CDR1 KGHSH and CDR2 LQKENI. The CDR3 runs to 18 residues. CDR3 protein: CASSLTSGGVSGANVLTF. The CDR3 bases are TGTGCCAGCTCACTAACTAGCGGGGGAGTCTCTGGGGCCAACGTCCTGACTTTC.

CDR3 loop: CASSENSPANSPLHF. In nucleotides, the CDR3 is TGTGCCAGCAGTGAAAATAGCCCTGCAAATTCACCCCTCCACTTT. The chain links TRBV6-1 to TRBJ1-6; the D is unclear. Germline assignment: CDR1 MNHNS and CDR2 SASEGT. This CDR3 contains 15 residues. Trimming shortened V by 2 bases and J by 7 bases, and 12 bases separated the two germline ends.